This T cell receptor (beta chain) emerged from a study of T-cell reconstitution after alpha-beta-depleted transplantation in children. Regarding the study as a whole: Several patients had high TCRbeta diversity at day 60; it came from surviving recipient T cells and thymic progenitors. About two months after transplant, alpha-beta T cells reportedly came from several hundred expanded graft clones. T-cell numbers and diversity, one year after transplant, stemmed largely from T cells that were newly produced.

The CDR3 loop spans 11 amino acids. V shed 1 base and J shed 12 bases, with 10 bases lying between them. The germline V gene encodes CDR1 MDHEN and CDR2 SYDVKM. The TCRbeta library was prepared with unique molecular identifiers. Each CDR3 protein is one row after TCRdb ran MiXCR on the PCR reads. Altogether hundreds of thousands of distinct CDR3 sequences are present, roughly a quarter being singletons, with the ten largest covering about 4.8%. This clonotype turned up a few times. Its specificity is not known. The material sequenced was PBMCs, mostly from graft donor cells, taken 360 days after TCRalphabeta/CD19-depleted stem cell transplant. The TCR sequence derives from a female patient aged 2-9 years who had a stem cell transplant for congenital amegakaryocytic thrombocytopenia, so the T cells may come from the graft donor. J is TRBJ2-7 and V is TRBV28; D is undetermined. CDR3 coding DNA: TGTGCCAGCAGTTTATTGAGAGAACGGTACTTC. Protein sequence: CASSLLRERYF. Using reference TRBV28 and TRBJ2-7 for the parts outside the CDR3, the full variable domain is DVKVTQSSRYLVKRTGEKVFLECVQDMDHENMFWYRQDPGLGLRLIYFSYDVKMKEKGDIPEGYSVSREKKERFSLILESASTNQTSMYLCASSLLRERYFGPGTRLTVT.